This T cell receptor (beta chain) was found in a study of neurological immune-mediated disorders. V lost 7 bases and J 4 bases, leaving 7 bases between the germline ends. The germline CDR1 and CDR2 sequences are SEHNR and FQNEAQ (reference sequence). The CDR3 is 11 amino acids. This clonotype qualifies as medium-sized. Source material was 2 million unsorted PBMCs, stored at -80 °C in RNAlater. The method for making cDNA was 5'RACE, and it used 10-nucleotide random UMIs. Per sequencing run, 15-18 subjects together gave over 180 million TCR-beta sequences. TCRdb independently ran MiXCR on the 5' RACE reads; one entry per CDR3 protein. Among roughly 18,000 distinct CDR3 sequences listed, 27% were seen once.

The chain is built from TRBV7-9 and TRBJ1-2; D uncertain. The clonotype originates from a man aged 45-65 years with HTLV-1-associated myelopathy (HAM/TSP). Source material: PBMCs. The CDR3 loop reads CASTPSYGYTF. The CDR3 region has the DNA TGTGCCAGCACACCCAGCTATGGCTACACCTTC.